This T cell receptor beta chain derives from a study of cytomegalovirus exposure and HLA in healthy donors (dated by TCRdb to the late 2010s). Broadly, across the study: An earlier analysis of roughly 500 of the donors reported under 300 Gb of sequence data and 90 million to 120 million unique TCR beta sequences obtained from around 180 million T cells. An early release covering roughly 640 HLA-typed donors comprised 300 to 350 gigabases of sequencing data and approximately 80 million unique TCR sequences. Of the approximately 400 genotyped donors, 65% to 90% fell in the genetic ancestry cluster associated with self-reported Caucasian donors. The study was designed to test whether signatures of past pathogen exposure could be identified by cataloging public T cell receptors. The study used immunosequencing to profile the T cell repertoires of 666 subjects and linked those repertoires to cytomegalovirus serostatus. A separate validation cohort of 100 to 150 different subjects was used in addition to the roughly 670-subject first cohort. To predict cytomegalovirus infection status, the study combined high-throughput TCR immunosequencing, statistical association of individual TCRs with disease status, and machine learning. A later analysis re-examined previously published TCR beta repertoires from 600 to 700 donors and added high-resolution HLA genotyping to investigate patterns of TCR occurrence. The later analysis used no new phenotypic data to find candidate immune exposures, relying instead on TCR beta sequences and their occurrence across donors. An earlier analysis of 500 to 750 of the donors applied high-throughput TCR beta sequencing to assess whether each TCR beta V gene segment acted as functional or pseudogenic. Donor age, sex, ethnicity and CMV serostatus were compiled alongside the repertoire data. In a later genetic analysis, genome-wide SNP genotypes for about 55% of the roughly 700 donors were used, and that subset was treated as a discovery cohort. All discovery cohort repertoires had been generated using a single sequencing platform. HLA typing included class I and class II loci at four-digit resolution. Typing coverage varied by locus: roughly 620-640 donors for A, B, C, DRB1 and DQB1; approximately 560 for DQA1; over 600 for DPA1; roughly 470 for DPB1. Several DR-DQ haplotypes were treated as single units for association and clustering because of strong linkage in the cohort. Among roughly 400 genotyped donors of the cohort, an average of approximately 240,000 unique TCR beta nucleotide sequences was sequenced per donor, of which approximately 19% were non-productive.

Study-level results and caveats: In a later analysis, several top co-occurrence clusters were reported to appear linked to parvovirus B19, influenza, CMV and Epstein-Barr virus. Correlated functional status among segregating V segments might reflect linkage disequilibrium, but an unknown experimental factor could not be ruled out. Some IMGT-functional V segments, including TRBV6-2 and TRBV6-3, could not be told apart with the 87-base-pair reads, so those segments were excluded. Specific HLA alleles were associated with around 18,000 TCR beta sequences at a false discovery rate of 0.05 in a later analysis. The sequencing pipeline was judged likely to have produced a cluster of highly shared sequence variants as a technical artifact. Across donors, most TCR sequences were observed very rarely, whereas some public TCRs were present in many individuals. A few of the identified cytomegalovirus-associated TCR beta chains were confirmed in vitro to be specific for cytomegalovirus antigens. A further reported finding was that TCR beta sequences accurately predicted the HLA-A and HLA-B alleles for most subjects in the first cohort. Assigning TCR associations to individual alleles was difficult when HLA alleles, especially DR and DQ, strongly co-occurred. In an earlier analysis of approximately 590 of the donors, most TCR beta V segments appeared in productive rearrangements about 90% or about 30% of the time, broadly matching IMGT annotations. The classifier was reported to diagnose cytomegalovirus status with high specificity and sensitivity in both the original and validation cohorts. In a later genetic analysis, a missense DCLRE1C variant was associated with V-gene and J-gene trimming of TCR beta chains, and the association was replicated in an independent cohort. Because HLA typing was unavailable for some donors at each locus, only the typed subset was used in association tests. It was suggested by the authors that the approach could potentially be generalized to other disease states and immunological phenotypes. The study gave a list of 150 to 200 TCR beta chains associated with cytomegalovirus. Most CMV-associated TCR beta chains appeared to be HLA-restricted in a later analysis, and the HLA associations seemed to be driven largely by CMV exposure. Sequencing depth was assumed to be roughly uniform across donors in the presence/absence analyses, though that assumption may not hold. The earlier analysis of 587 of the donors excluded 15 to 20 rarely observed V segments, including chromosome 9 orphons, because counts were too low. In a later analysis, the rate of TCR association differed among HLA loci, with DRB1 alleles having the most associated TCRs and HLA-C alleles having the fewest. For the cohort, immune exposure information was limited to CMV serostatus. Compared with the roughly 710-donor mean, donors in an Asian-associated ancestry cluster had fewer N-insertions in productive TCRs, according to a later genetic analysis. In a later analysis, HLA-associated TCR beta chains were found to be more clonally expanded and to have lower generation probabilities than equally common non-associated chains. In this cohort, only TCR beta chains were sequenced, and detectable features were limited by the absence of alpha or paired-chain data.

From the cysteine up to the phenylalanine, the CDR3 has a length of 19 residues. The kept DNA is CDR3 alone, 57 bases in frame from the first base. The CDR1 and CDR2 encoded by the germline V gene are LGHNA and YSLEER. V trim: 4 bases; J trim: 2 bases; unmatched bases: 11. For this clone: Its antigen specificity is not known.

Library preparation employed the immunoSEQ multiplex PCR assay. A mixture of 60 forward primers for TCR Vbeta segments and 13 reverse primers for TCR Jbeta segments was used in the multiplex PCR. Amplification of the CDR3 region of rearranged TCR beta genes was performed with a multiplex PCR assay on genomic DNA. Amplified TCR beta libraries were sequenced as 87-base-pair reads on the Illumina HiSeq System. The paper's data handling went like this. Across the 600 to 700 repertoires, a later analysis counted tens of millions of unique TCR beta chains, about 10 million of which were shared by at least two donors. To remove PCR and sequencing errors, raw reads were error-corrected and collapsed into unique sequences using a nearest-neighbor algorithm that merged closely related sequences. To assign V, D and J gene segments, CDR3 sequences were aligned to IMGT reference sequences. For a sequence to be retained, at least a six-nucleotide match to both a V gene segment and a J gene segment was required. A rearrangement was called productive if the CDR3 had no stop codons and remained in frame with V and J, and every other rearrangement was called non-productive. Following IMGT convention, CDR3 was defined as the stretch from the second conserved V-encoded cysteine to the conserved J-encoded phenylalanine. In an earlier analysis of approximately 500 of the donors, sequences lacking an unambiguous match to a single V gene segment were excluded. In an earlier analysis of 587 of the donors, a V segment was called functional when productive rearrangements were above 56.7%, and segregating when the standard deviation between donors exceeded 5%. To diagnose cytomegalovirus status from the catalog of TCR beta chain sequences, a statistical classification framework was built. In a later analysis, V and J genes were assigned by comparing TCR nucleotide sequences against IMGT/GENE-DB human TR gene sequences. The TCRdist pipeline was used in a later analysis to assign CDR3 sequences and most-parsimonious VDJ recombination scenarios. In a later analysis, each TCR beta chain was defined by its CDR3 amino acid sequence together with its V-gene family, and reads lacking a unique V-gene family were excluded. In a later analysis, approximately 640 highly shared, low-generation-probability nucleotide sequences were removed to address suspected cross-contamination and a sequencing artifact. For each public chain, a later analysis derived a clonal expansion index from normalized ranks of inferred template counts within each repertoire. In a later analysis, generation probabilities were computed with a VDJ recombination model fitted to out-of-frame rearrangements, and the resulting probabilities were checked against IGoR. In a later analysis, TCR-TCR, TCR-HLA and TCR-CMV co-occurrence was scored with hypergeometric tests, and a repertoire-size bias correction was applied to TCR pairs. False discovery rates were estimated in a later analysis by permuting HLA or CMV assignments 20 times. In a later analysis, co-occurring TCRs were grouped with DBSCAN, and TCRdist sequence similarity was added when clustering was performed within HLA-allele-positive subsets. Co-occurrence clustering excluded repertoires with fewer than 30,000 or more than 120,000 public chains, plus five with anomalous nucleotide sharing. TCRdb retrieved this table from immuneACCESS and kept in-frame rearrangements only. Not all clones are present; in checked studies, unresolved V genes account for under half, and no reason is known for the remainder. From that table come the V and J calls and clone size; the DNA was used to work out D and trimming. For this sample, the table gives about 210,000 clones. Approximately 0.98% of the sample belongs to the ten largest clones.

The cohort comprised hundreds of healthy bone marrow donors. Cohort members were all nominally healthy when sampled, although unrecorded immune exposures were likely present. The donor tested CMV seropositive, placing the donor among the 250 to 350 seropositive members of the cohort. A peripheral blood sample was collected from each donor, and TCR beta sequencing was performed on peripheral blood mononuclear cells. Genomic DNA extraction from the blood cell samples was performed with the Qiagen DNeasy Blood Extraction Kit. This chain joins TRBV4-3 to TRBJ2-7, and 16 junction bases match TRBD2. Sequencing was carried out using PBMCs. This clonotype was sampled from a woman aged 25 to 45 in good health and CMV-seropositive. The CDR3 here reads CASSPHGGLAGGRTYEQYF. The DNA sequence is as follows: TGCGCCAGCAGCCCTCACGGGGGACTAGCGGGAGGGAGAACCTACGAGCAGTACTTC.